Shown below are 19 T cell receptor beta chains from a single sample sequenced in a study of T cell repertoires in cytomegalovirus infection. TCRdb independently ran MiXCR on the reads; one entry per CDR3 protein. Seen here are about 740,000 distinct CDR3 sequences, roughly 30% observed once, and the top ten hold 15% to 20%. These TCRs are of unknown antigen specificity. This material consisted of cultured PBMCs, taken from culture after CMV antigen stimulation. The receptors come from a human donor in good health (CMV status not recorded). Some clones in this sample may be carry-over from other donors' samples.

This clonotype was picked up many times. The chain uses TRBV7-6 and TRBJ2-1; 9 positions match TRBD2. J was trimmed by 10 bases and V by 0 bases; bases with no gene match: 10. Germline lookup yields CDR1 SGHVS and CDR2 FNYEAQ. The CDR3 sequence is 16 residues long. CDR3 sequence reads: CASSLAAGGRFSEQFF. In DNA form, the CDR3 reads TGTGCCAGCAGCTTAGCTGCGGGAGGGCGGTTTAGCGAGCAGTTCTTC.

The V gene is TRBV27, the J gene TRBJ2-5; D possibly uses TRBD1 or TRBD2 (5 bases each). This CDR3 is built from 13 residues. V was clipped by 3 bases and J by 7 bases, with 12 bases between them. CDR1 is MNHEY, CDR2 SMNVEV, per germline (reference sequence). This chain's CDR3 is CASSFRGVGTQYF. The CDR3 DNA reads as TGTGCCAGCAGTTTTCGAGGGGTGGGGACCCAGTACTTC.

This chain joins TRBV12-3 or TRBV12-4 and TRBJ1-1; perhaps TRBD1 as D (6 bases). This CDR3 has 14 amino acids. The germline V and J ends were trimmed by 7 bases and 2 bases, with 14 bases remaining between them. The CDR3 region is CASKGTGQNTEAFF. The DNA of the CDR3 is TGTGCCAGCAAAGGTACAGGGCAAAACACTGAAGCTTTCTTT.

The chain employs TRBV6-1 and TRBJ2-2; D not resolved. Germline lookup yields CDR1 MNHNS and CDR2 SASEGT. The CDR3 sequence is 12 residues long. Between the trimmed V and J ends, which lost 6 bases and 5 bases, there was a span of 7 bases. CDR3 in amino acids: CASRSMTGELFF. CDR3 sequence (DNA): TGTGCCAGCAGAAGTATGACCGGGGAGCTGTTTTTT.

This clonotype was detected a few times. This chain links TRBV10-3 with TRBJ1-5, with no clear D. There are 13 residues in the CDR3. V was shortened by 3 bases and J by 5 bases, with 8 bases between the two germline ends. The germline V gene has CDR1 ENHRY and CDR2 SYGVKD. The CDR3 spells CAISESVDQPQHF. In DNA, the CDR3 is TGTGCCATCAGTGAATCAGTTGATCAGCCCCAGCATTTT.

The CDR3 nucleotides are TGTGCCAGCATTAGAAGTAGTGGCACTGAAGCTTTCTTT. Translated: CASIRSSGTEAFF. This chain connects TRBV12-3 or TRBV12-4 to TRBJ1-1; D is undetermined. This CDR3 spans 13 amino acids. Trimming cost V 7 bases and J 4 bases, with 13 bases left between them.

The rearrangement joins TRBV6-1 to TRBJ2-2; no reliable D call. V lost 1 base and J 2 bases, leaving 5 bases between the germline ends. Germline values: CDR1 MNHNS, CDR2 SASEGT. The CDR3 is 14 amino acids. The chain's CDR3 is CASSEVTNTGELFF. CDR3 coding DNA: TGTGCCAGCAGTGAAGTTACCAACACCGGGGAGCTGTTTTTT.

The chain links TRBV12-3 or TRBV12-4 to TRBJ1-2, with TRBD1 identical over 7 bases. J lost 4 bases, V lost 4 bases, and 15 bases had no gene match. This CDR3 contains 17 residues. The CDR3 bases are TGTGCCAGCAGTTCGTATCCACAGGGAGCAGGGGGCTATGGCTACACCTTC. Its protein is CASSSYPQGAGGYGYTF.

The chain combines TRBV4-1 with TRBJ1-5; D remains ambiguous. The germline V and J ends were trimmed by 0 bases and 3 bases, with 12 bases remaining between them. The CDR3 sequence is 16 residues long. Germline-derived CDR1 and CDR2 are MGHRA and YSYEKL. CDR3 DNA sequence: TGCGCCAGCAGCCAAGAAGTCCTGACCCCCAATCAGCCCCAGCATTTT. Its translation is CASSQEVLTPNQPQHF.

The chain has TRBV6-2 or TRBV6-3 and TRBJ2-5; unclear D gene. V gave up 3 bases and J gave up 4 bases, with 12 bases separating them. From germline, CDR1 is MNHEY and CDR2 SVGEGT. The CDR3 has 14 residues. The CDR3 sequence: CASSYSHLIETQYF. In DNA, the CDR3 is TGTGCCAGCAGTTATAGCCACCTCATAGAGACCCAGTACTTC.

The V and J genes are TRBV3-1 and TRBJ1-6; D is uncertain. The CDR3 extends over 14 amino acids. Trimming pared 8 bases from V and 6 bases from J, leaving 14 bases between. Germline CDR1 and CDR2: LGHDT and YNNKEL (reference sequence). The CDR3 DNA follows: TGTGCCAGCGCGGAAGCCTGGGCTAATTCACCCCTCCACTTT. Its translation is CASAEAWANSPLHF.

This clonotype has only a few counts. The rearrangement joins TRBV6-1 to TRBJ1-1; no reliable D call. In germline, CDR1 is MNHNS, CDR2 SASEGT. This CDR3 spans 11 amino acids. V was pared by 7 bases and J by 4 bases, with 7 bases between. The DNA for the CDR3 is TGTGCCAGCACGGGGTTCACTGAAGCTTTCTTT. It is translated as CASTGFTEAFF.

This chain links TRBV18 with TRBJ2-5; possibly TRBD2 for D (6 bases). The V gene lost 3 bases and the J gene lost 5 bases, with 16 bases spanning the gap. This CDR3 region has 15 residues. CDR1 KGHSH and CDR2 LQKENI come from the germline V gene. The CDR3 here is CASSPLDGSTETQYF. CDR3 bases: TGTGCCAGCTCACCCCTTGACGGGAGTACCGAGACCCAGTACTTC. The full variable domain, its missing parts supplied by reference TRBV18 and TRBJ2-5, is NAGVMQNPRHLVRRRGQEARLRCSPMKGHSHVYWYRQLPEEGLKFMVYLQKENIIDESGMPKERFSAEFPKEGPSILRIQQVVRGDSAAYFCASSPLDGSTETQYFGPGTRLLVL.

The chain combines TRBV19 with TRBJ2-7; 9 positions agree with TRBD2. The germline V gene has CDR1 LNHDA and CDR2 SQIVND (reference sequence). V trimming: 6 bases; J trimming: 0 bases; junction bases outside the gene matches: 6. This CDR3 contains 15 residues. In DNA form, the CDR3 reads TGTGCCAGTAGGGCTAGCGGGGCGAACTCCTACGAGCAGTACTTC. Encoded protein: CASRASGANSYEQYF.

The V call is TRBV27, the J call TRBJ2-7, with D uncertain. This CDR3 comprises 15 residues. Per germline, CDR1 MNHEY and CDR2 SMNVEV (reference sequence). V was clipped by 0 bases and J by 5 bases, with 14 bases between them. CDR3 nucleotides: TGTGCCAGCAGTTTATCGTGGACCCTCCTGGACGAGCAGTACTTC. Protein product: CASSLSWTLLDEQYF.

This clonotype was picked up a small number of times. The chain combines TRBV7-6 with TRBJ2-1; D perhaps matches TRBD2 (5 bases). V lost 8 bases and J lost 9, with 14 bases in between. The CDR3 runs 12 residues. Germline assignment: CDR1 SGHVS and CDR2 FNYEAQ. The CDR3 sequence is CASGLGRGEQFF. CDR3 sequence (DNA): TGTGCCAGCGGACTTGGACGCGGTGAGCAGTTCTTC.

This clonotype was recorded a few times. The genes are TRBV7-9 and TRBJ2-1, with TRBD1 as a possible D gene (5 bases). CDR3 length: 17 amino acids. Germline V CDR1 and CDR2: SEHNR, FQNEAQ (reference sequence). Trimming stripped 0 bases from V and 4 bases from J, with 16 bases between. This chain's CDR3 is CASSLAWGSHKYNEQFF. CDR3 nucleotide sequence: TGTGCCAGCAGCTTAGCGTGGGGCTCCCATAAATACAATGAGCAGTTCTTC.

The chain employs TRBV7-4 and TRBJ2-5, with 8 bases that match TRBD1. Germline CDR1 is SGHVT and CDR2 is SQSDAQ. V shed 10 bases, J shed 5 bases, and the junction held 9 bases outside the gene matches. The CDR3 runs 13 residues. CDR3 sequence reads: CAIKDRAYETQYF. The CDR3, as DNA: TGTGCCATCAAGGACAGGGCCTACGAGACCCAGTACTTC. Supplemented by reference TRBV7-4 and TRBJ2-5, the full variable domain reads GAGVSQSPRYKVAKRGRDVALRCDSISGHVTLYWYRQTLGQGSEVLTYSQSDAQRDKSGRPSGRFSAERPERSVSTLKIQRTEQGDSAVYLCAIKDRAYETQYFGPGTRLLVL.

This clonotype was detected ten times or more. This chain connects TRBV7-2 to TRBJ2-1; 8 bases align to TRBD2. The CDR3 consists of 16 residues. Germline V gene sequence: CDR1 SGHTA, CDR2 FQGNSA. Trimming removed 6 bases from V and 2 bases from J; junction bases left unmatched: 9. CDR3 DNA sequence: TGTGCCAGCAGTCTAGTGACTAGCGCTGCCTACAATGAGCAGTTCTTC. Translated, it gives CASSLVTSAAYNEQFF.